Below are 25 T cell receptor beta chains sequenced from a single sample in a study of T cells in Graves' hyperthyroidism and ophthalmopathy. What was amplified from RNA transcripts were TCR beta CDR3 regions. With the HTBI primer set, the TCR CDR3 went through a first round of RT-PCR. Using its own MiXCR run on the multiplex PCR reads, TCRdb lists one record per CDR3 protein. The sample lists more than 500,000 distinct CDR3 sequences; 15% to 20% were seen once. The source material was blood. These receptor sequences come from a woman between 25 and 40 years old with Graves' ophthalmopathy.

In regard to this clonotype: A much larger clone differs by one base, so this may be a read error. The rearrangement uses TRBV28 and TRBJ1-5, with a possible D match to TRBD1 (6 bases). CDR1 and CDR2 (germline): MDHEN, SYDVKM. This CDR3 has 15 amino acids. CDR3 nucleotides: TGTGCCAGCACCCTCCGGGACATTAGCGATCAGCCCCAGCATTTT. The encoded protein is CASTLRDISDQPQHF.

This clonotype has just a few counts. V usage is TRBV20-1 and J usage is TRBJ2-1, with 10 bases lining up with TRBD2. With V trimmed by 0 bases and J by 1 base, 6 bases remained unmatched. The CDR3 extends over 17 amino acids. Germline lookup yields CDR1 DFQATT and CDR2 SNEGSKA (reference sequence). CDR3 in amino acids: CSARDGRTSGSYNEQFF. CDR3 nucleotides: TGCAGTGCTAGAGATGGTCGGACTAGCGGTTCCTACAATGAGCAGTTCTTC.

In its sample, this clonotype was seen a few times. The chain links TRBV20-1 to TRBJ2-2; D might be TRBD2 (5 bases). The germline CDR1 and CDR2 sequences are DFQATT and SNEGSKA (reference sequence). This CDR3 is 13 amino acids long. Between the trimmed V and J ends, which lost 3 bases and 6 bases, there was a span of 11 bases. Here the CDR3 DNA reads TGCAGTGCTAGCCCGGGGTACCCCGGGGAGCTGTTTTTT. Its translation is CSASPGYPGELFF.

This sequence joins TRBV5-1 and TRBJ2-5, with D maybe TRBD1 (5 bases). Deletions cut 4 bases from V and 5 bases from J, with 12 bases between. Germline V gives CDR1 SGHRS, CDR2 YFSETQ. The CDR3 is 13 residues long. CDR3 loop: CASSPKSGETQYF. CDR3 nucleotide sequence: TGCGCCAGCAGCCCAAAATCAGGGGAGACCCAGTACTTC.

This clonotype was picked up many times. The chain recombines TRBV20-1 with TRBJ1-2, with D perhaps TRBD1 (6 bases). The germline gives CDR1 DFQATT, CDR2 SNEGSKA (reference sequence). The CDR3 loop spans 13 amino acids. V dropped 0 bases and J dropped 7 bases, with 12 bases sitting between them. CDR3 region: CSARDKQGAGYTF. DNA of the CDR3: TGCAGTGCTAGAGACAAACAGGGCGCTGGCTACACCTTC.

The table lists this clonotype with many counts. The chain uses TRBV7-9 and TRBJ2-1, with 9 bases that match TRBD2. The ends lost 10 bases at V and 9 bases at J; junction bases unmatched: 19. CDR1 is SEHNR and CDR2 is FQNEAQ in the germline V gene (reference sequence). This CDR3 has 16 residues. The CDR3 sequence: CANERAGTPLAGEQFF. DNA for the CDR3: TGTGCCAACGAGAGGGCAGGGACTCCACTAGCGGGTGAGCAGTTCTTC. The full variable domain, completed using reference TRBV7-9 and TRBJ2-1, is DTGVSQNPRHKITKRGQNVTFRCDPISEHNRLYWYRQTLGQGPEFLTYFQNEAQLEKSRLLSDRFSAERPKGSFSTLEIQRTEQGDSAMYLCANERAGTPLAGEQFFGPGTRLTVL.

In its sample, this clonotype was seen many times. The chain recombines TRBV28 with TRBJ2-1, with 14 bases fitting TRBD2. The CDR3 loop spans 17 amino acids. Germline trimming cut 3 bases from V and 7 bases from J; bases unmatched to any gene: 8. Germline lookup yields CDR1 MDHEN and CDR2 SYDVKM. CDR3 nucleotide sequence: TGTGCCAGCAGTTTCCGACTAGCGGGAGGGGTGCGGAATGAGCAGTTCTTC. It yields the protein CASSFRLAGGVRNEQFF.

The chain is built from TRBV20-1 and TRBJ2-1; TRBD2 aligns across 11 bases. Germline-derived CDR1 and CDR2 are DFQATT and SNEGSKA (reference sequence). The CDR3 contains 14 residues. V lost 5 bases to trimming and J lost 7 bases; unmatched junction nucleotides: 7. CDR3 sequence (DNA): TGCAGTGCTTTGTTAGCGGGAGGGTATAATGAGCAGTTCTTC. Translated: CSALLAGGYNEQFF.

This clonotype was picked up a small number of times. The chain carries TRBV4-1 and TRBJ2-7, with TRBD2 matching 8 bases. V lost 0 bases to trimming and J lost 0 bases; unmatched junction nucleotides: 7. This CDR3 has 17 residues. Germline V gene data show CDR1 as MGHRA and CDR2 as YSYEKL. As DNA, the CDR3 is TGCGCCAGCAGCCAAGATAATACGGGAGGGTACTCCTACGAGCAGTACTTC. This sequence encodes CASSQDNTGGYSYEQYF.

A note on this clonotype: One end of the junction varies from germline; a read error may be responsible. V usage is TRBV6-1 and J usage is TRBJ2-3; D gene ambiguous. The CDR3 totals 12 residues. CDR1 and CDR2 (germline): MNHNS, SASEGT. The CDR3 protein is CATSDTLNPKYF. The CDR3 DNA reads TGTGCCACCAGTGACACCTTAAACCCAAAGTATTTT.

This clonotype was seen a few times. The chain employs TRBV4-3 and TRBJ2-3, with D uncertain. The CDR3 extends over 13 amino acids. Germline V gene data show CDR1 as LGHNA and CDR2 as YSLEER. V was clipped by 8 bases and J by 2 bases, with 11 bases between them. The CDR3 DNA reads TGCGCCAGCTCTAAGCAAGACACAGATACGCAGTATTTT. Translation gives CASSKQDTDTQYF.

This clonotype came up many times. J is TRBJ2-1 and V is TRBV20-1; 12 nucleotides line up with TRBD2. V trimming: 0 bases; J trimming: 6 bases; junction bases outside the gene matches: 6. Germline V CDR1 and CDR2: DFQATT, SNEGSKA (reference sequence). The CDR3 extends over 16 amino acids. The CDR3 sequence: CSARETSGSRLNEQFF. In nucleotides, the CDR3 is TGCAGTGCTAGAGAGACTAGCGGGAGCCGCCTCAATGAGCAGTTCTTC.

The chain links TRBV10-3 to TRBJ2-2; D possibly corresponds to TRBD2 (6 bases). Germline V gene lookup returns CDR1 ENHRY and CDR2 SYGVKD. The ends were cut back, 6 bases at V and 4 bases at J, with 15 bases in the middle. CDR3 length: 15 amino acids. CDR3 region: CAIRGRLEGTGELFF. The CDR3 DNA reads as TGTGCCATCAGAGGGCGACTAGAGGGCACCGGGGAGCTGTTTTTT.

The chain uses TRBV5-1 and TRBJ1-6; no reliable D call. Germline CDR1 is SGHRS and CDR2 is YFSETQ. The length of the CDR3 is 16 residues. The V end lost 1 base, the J end lost 10 bases, and 18 bases lay between the germline ends. CDR3 residues: CASSLTDSFAVSPLHF. DNA for the CDR3: TGCGCCAGCAGCTTGACAGACTCCTTTGCGGTATCACCCCTCCACTTT. The variable domain in full, with the rest retrieved from reference TRBV5-1 and TRBJ1-6, is KAGVTQTPRYLIKTRGQQVTLSCSPISGHRSVSWYQQTPGQGLQFLFEYFSETQRNKGNFPGRFSGRQFSNSRSEMNVSTLELGDSALYLCASSLTDSFAVSPLHFGNGTRLTVT.

This clonotype was found many times. The chain recombines TRBV2 with TRBJ1-4, with D hard to call. Germline CDR1 and CDR2: SNHLY and FYNNEI. The V end lost 2 bases, the J end lost 0 bases, and 10 bases lay between the germline ends. This CDR3 contains 16 residues. This chain's CDR3 is CASSEFGGTTNEKLFF. DNA for the CDR3: TGTGCCAGCAGTGAATTTGGCGGTACAACTAATGAAAAACTGTTTTTT. The whole variable domain, filled in from reference TRBV2 and TRBJ1-4, reads EPEVTQTPSHQVTQMGQEVILRCVPISNHLYFYWYRQILGQKVEFLVSFYNNEISEKSEIFDDQFSVERPDGSNFTLKIRSTKLEDSAMYFCASSEFGGTTNEKLFFGSGTQLSVL.

This clonotype has at least ten counts. The CDR3 sequence is CASSPHPTEAFF. CDR3 DNA: TGTGCCAGCAGTCCCCACCCCACTGAAGCTTTCTTT. The gene calls are TRBV28 and TRBJ1-1, with D unclear. Germline loops: CDR1 MDHEN, CDR2 SYDVKM. The CDR3 runs to 12 residues. Trimming stripped 5 bases from V and 4 bases from J, with 8 bases between.

Many counts were recorded for this clonotype. This chain joins TRBV2 and TRBJ2-1; TRBD1 matches at 8 bases. Germline loops: CDR1 SNHLY, CDR2 FYNNEI. The J segment lost 6 bases and the V segment lost 7 bases, leaving 20 bases of the junction unmatched. The CDR3 has 18 amino acids. The CDR3 DNA reads TGTGCCAGCAATGGGCGTAAAGCGGACAGGGCCTTGTCCAATGAGCAGTTCTTC. Amino acids: CASNGRKADRALSNEQFF.

This chain connects TRBV19 to TRBJ2-2; D not resolved. Trimming stripped 5 bases from V and 6 bases from J, with 10 bases between. This CDR3 region has 13 residues. Germline-derived CDR1 and CDR2 are LNHDA and SQIVND (reference sequence). The CDR3 here is CASSPTRPGELFF. CDR3 DNA sequence: TGTGCCAGTAGTCCGACAAGGCCCGGGGAGCTGTTTTTT.

The sample holds a few counts of this clonotype. This chain links TRBV29-1 with TRBJ2-5, with unresolved D. Per germline, CDR1 SQVTM and CDR2 ANQGSEA. Trimming removed 3 bases at V and 5 bases at J, with 4 bases between. The CDR3 length is 10 residues. This CDR3 is CSVDRETQYF. The CDR3 bases are TGCAGCGTTGACCGGGAGACCCAGTACTTC.

This clonotype was picked up many times. The rearrangement links TRBV30 to TRBJ2-5; weak D call: TRBD2 (5 bases). Germline V gives CDR1 GTSNPN, CDR2 SVGIG (reference sequence). Trimming took off 2 bases at V and 5 bases at J, with 9 bases between the two ends. CDR3 length: 12 residues. CDR3 nucleotides: TGTGCCTGGAGTCCACCGGGGGAGACCCAGTACTTC. Its protein is CAWSPPGETQYF. Supplemented by reference TRBV30 and TRBJ2-5, the full variable domain reads SQTIHQWPATLVQPVGSPLSLECTVEGTSNPNLYWYRQAAGRGLQLLFYSVGIGQISSEVPQNLSASRPQDRQFILSSKKLLLSDSGFYLCAWSPPGETQYFGPGTRLLVL.

This clonotype appeared a few times. The rearrangement links TRBV27 to TRBJ2-7; 7 bases match TRBD1. The CDR3 spans 15 residues. After removal of 2 bases from V and 4 bases from J, the junction contained 8 bases not matched to a gene. Germline V gives CDR1 MNHEY, CDR2 SMNVEV (reference sequence). In DNA, the CDR3 is TGTGCCAGCAGTTTAACAAGAAGGGGGCTTTACGAGCAGTACTTC. Amino acids: CASSLTRRGLYEQYF.

There are many counts of this clonotype. The chain joins TRBV30 to TRBJ2-5; TRBD2 is a possible D gene (5 bases). V lost 0 bases, J lost 5 bases, and 13 bases lay in between. This CDR3 is built from 14 residues. Germline CDR1 GTSNPN, CDR2 SVGIG (reference sequence). The CDR3 loop is CAWSVRGGRETQYF. The CDR3 region has the DNA TGTGCCTGGAGTGTACGTGGCGGGCGGGAGACCCAGTACTTC.

This sequence joins TRBV27 and TRBJ2-1; tentatively, D is TRBD1 (6 bases). CDR1 is MNHEY and CDR2 is SMNVEV in the germline V gene (reference sequence). The CDR3 loop spans 15 amino acids. Between the trimmed V and J ends, which lost 4 bases and 2 bases, there was a span of 12 bases. The CDR3 sequence: CASSSTTGPYNEQFF. In DNA form, the CDR3 reads TGTGCCAGCAGTTCTACGACAGGCCCCTACAATGAGCAGTTCTTC.

The chain links TRBV27 to TRBJ1-1; tentatively, D is TRBD1 (6 bases). The CDR3 totals 14 residues. Germline CDR1 and CDR2: MNHEY and SMNVEV (reference sequence). The V gene lost 3 bases and the J gene lost 10 bases, with 18 bases spanning the gap. CDR3 loop: CASSFNRDAQGAFF. Written as DNA, the CDR3 is TGTGCCAGCAGTTTTAACCGGGACGCACAGGGAGCTTTCTTT.

The chain links TRBV19 to TRBJ2-3, with D perhaps TRBD1 (6 bases). Germline CDR1 and CDR2: LNHDA and SQIVND (reference sequence). The germline V and J ends were trimmed by 4 bases and 2 bases, with 13 bases remaining between them. The CDR3 runs 15 residues. CDR3 nucleotide sequence: TGTGCCAGTAGTACCCTGGACAGACCCACAGATACGCAGTATTTT. Its protein is CASSTLDRPTDTQYF.